The clone carrying this T cell receptor beta chain has at least ten counts. Its antigen is currently unknown. V was cut by 4 bases and J by 6 bases, with 11 bases left in between. From germline, CDR1 is SGDLS and CDR2 YYNGEE. The CDR3 runs 12 residues. This sample stems from a study of identical twins. Study-level results: Clonotypes of the beta chain that were abundant in cord blood carried fewer insertions (memory repertoires showed none). Out-of-frame beta chain sequences displayed weaker excess sharing between twins.

Template switching supplied a universal primer site; unique molecular identifiers were carried on the cDNA. TCRdb processed the 5' RACE reads anew with MiXCR; each CDR3 protein has one entry. Altogether 120,000 to 150,000 distinct CDR3 sequences are present, roughly 3.2% being singletons, with the ten largest covering approximately 7.6%. The chain joins TRBV9 to TRBJ2-7; the D is unclear. This clonotype was obtained from a man younger than 35 in good health. The sequencing input was memory T cells sorted from blood. The CDR3 DNA sequence: TGTGCCAGCAGCTCCCCCGCCCCCGAGCAGTACTTC. Translated: CASSSPAPEQYF.